The clone carrying this T cell receptor (beta chain) was picked up a small number of times. As yet, its antigen is unknown. This CDR3 region has 13 residues. This specimen comes from a study of OX40 agonist ivuxolimab in advanced cancers. In the study overall: Patients took ivuxolimab, an agonistic anti-OX40 (CD134) antibody. Study-level findings and limits: Researchers did not determine the expanded peripheral T cells' antigen specificity. Expanded clones were, on average, more numerous among CD8+ T cells than CD4+. At 0.1 to 3.0 mg/kg, clonal expansion of CD4+ and CD8+ blood T cells had occurred by week 6.

Assay: immunoSEQ multiplex PCR; the TCRdb copy retains only in-frame clones and omits some. This sample carries roughly 40,000 clones, around 90% of them seen once, and the ten largest clones take roughly 18%. The sample consisted of CD4+ or CD8+ T cells sorted from blood, taken in a trial of the OX40 agonist ivuxolimab. This sequence joins TRBV7-5 and TRBJ2-7. TRBV7-5 corresponds to a pseudogene. The TCR originated in an adult with an advanced solid tumor such as melanoma, head and neck, liver or kidney cancer. This CDR3 reads CVRNRDPAYEQYV. In DNA, the CDR3 is TGTGTCAGAAACCGGGACCCAGCCTACGAGCAGTACGTC.